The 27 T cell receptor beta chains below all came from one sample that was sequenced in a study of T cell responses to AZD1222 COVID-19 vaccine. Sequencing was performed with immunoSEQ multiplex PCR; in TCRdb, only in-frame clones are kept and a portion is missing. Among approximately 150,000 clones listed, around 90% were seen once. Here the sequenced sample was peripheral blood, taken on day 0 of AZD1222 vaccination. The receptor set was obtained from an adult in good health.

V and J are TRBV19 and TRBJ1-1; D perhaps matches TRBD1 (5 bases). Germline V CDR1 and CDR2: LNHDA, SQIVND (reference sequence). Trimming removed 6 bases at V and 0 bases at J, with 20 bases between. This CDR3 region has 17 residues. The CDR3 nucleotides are TGTGCCAGTAGGCCCTCTCTAGGGGAAAGAGTGAACACTGAAGCTTTCTTT. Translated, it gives CASRPSLGERVNTEAFF. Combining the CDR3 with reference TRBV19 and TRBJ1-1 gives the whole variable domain DGGITQSPKYLFRKEGQNVTLSCEQNLNHDAMYWYRQDPGQGLRLIYYSQIVNDFQKGDIAEGYSVSREKKESFPLTVTSAQKNPTAFYLCASRPSLGERVNTEAFFGQGTRLTVV.

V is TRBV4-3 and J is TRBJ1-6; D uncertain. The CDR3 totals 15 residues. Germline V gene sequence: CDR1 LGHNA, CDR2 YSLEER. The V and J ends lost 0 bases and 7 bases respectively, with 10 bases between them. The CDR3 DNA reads TGCGCCAGCAGCCAAGATTATGGAACCAATTCACCCCTCCACTTT. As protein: CASSQDYGTNSPLHF.

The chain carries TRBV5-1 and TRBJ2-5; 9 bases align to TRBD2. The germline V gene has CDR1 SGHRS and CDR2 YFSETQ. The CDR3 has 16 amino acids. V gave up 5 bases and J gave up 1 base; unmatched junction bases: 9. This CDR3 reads CASSPRLAAIQETQYF. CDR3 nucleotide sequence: TGCGCCAGCAGTCCTAGACTAGCGGCCATCCAAGAGACCCAGTACTTC.

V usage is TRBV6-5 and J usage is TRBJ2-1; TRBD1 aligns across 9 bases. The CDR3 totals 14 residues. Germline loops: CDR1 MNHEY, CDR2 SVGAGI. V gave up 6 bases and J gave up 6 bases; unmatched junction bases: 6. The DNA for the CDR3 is TGTGCCAGCAGCCGAGACAGGGGGGTCAATGAGCAGTTCTTC. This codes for CASSRDRGVNEQFF.

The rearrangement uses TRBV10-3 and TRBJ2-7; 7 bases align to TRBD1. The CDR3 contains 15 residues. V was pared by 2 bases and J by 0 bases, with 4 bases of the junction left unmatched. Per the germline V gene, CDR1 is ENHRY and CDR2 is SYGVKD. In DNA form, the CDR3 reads TGTGCCATCAGTGAGACGACAGGGATCTCCTACGAGCAGTACTTC. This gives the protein CAISETTGISYEQYF.

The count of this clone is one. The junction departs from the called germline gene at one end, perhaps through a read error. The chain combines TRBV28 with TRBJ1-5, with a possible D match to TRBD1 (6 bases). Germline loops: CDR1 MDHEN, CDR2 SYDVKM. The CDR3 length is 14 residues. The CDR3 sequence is CASSFLGGKQPQHF. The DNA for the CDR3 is TGTGCCAGCAGTTTCCTCGGGGGCAAACAGCCCCAGCATTTT.

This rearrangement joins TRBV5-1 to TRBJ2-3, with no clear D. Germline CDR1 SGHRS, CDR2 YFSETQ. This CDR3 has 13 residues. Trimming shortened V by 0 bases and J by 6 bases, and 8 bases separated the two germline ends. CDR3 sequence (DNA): TGCGCCAGCAGCTTGGGTAGCAGGGATACGCAGTATTTT. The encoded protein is CASSLGSRDTQYF. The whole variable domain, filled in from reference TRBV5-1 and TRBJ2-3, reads KAGVTQTPRYLIKTRGQQVTLSCSPISGHRSVSWYQQTPGQGLQFLFEYFSETQRNKGNFPGRFSGRQFSNSRSEMNVSTLELGDSALYLCASSLGSRDTQYFGPGTRLTVL.

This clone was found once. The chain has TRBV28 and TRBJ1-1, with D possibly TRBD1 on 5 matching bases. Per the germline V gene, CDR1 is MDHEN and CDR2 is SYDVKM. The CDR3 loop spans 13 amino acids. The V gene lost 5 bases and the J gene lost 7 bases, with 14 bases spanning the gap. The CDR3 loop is CASSTQGRGEAFF. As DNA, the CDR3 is TGTGCCAGCAGTACCCAGGGTAGGGGTGAAGCTTTCTTT.

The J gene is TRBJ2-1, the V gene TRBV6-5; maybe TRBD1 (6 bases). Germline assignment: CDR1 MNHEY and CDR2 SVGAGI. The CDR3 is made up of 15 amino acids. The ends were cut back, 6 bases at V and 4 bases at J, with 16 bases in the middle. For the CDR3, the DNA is TGTGCCAGCAGATATGGACAGTACGGTTACAATGAGCAGTTCTTC. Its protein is CASRYGQYGYNEQFF.

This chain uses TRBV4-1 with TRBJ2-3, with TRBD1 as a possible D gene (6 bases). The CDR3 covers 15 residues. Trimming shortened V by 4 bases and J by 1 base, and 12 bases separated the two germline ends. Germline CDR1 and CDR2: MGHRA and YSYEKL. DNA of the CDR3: TGCGCCAGCAGCCCCCTGGCAGGGGGCACAGATACGCAGTATTTT. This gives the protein CASSPLAGGTDTQYF.

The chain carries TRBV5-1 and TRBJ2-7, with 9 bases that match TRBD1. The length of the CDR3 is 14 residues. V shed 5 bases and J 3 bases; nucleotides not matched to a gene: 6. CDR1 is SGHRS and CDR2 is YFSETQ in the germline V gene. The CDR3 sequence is CASSRDRESYEQYF. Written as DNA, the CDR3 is TGCGCCAGCAGTCGGGACAGGGAGAGCTACGAGCAGTACTTC. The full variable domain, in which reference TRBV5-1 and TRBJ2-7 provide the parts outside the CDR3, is KAGVTQTPRYLIKTRGQQVTLSCSPISGHRSVSWYQQTPGQGLQFLFEYFSETQRNKGNFPGRFSGRQFSNSRSEMNVSTLELGDSALYLCASSRDRESYEQYFGPGTRLTVT.

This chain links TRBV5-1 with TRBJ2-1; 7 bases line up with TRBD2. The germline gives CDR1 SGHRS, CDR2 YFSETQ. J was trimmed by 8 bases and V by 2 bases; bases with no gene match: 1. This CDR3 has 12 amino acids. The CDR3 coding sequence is TGCGCCAGCAGCTTTGGGGGGGATGAGCAGTTCTTC. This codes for CASSFGGDEQFF.

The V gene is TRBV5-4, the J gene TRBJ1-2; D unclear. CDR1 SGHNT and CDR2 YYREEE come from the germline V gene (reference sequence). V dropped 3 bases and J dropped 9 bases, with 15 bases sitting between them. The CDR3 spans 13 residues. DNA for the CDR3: TGTGCCAGCAGCTCTCGACCCTCGGGCAGCTACACCTTC. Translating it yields CASSSRPSGSYTF.

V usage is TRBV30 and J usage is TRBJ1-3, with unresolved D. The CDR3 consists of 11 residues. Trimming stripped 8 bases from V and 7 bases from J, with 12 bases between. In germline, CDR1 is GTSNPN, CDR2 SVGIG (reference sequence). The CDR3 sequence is CARHQGNTIYF. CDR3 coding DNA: TGTGCCAGACATCAAGGGAACACCATATATTTT.

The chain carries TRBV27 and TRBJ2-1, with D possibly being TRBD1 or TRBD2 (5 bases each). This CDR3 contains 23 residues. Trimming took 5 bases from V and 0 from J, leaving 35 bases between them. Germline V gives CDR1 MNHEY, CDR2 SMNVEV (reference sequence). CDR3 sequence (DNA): TGTGCCAGCAGTCTTCAAAGAGGTAGAGTAAAGGGGAGCGAACTCTACTCCTACAATGAGCAGTTCTTC. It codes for CASSLQRGRVKGSELYSYNEQFF.

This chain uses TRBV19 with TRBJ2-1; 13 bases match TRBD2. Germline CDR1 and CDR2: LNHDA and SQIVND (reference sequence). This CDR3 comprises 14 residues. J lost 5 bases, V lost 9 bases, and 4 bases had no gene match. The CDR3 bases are TGTGCCAGCCAACTAGCGGGAGGGGACAATGAGCAGTTCTTC. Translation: CASQLAGGDNEQFF. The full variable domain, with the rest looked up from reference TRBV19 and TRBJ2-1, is DGGITQSPKYLFRKEGQNVTLSCEQNLNHDAMYWYRQDPGQGLRLIYYSQIVNDFQKGDIAEGYSVSREKKESFPLTVTSAQKNPTAFYLCASQLAGGDNEQFFGPGTRLTVL.

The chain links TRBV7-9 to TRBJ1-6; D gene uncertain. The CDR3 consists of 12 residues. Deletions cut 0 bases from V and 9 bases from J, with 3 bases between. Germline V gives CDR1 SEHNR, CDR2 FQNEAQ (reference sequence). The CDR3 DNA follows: TGTGCCAGCAGCTTAGCGGTTTCACCCCTCCACTTT. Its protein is CASSLAVSPLHF.

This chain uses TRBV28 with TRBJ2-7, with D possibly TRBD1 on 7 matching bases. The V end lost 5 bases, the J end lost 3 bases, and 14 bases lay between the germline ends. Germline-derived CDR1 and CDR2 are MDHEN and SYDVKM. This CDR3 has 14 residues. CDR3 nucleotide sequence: TGTGCCAGCAGTCCTGCGGGACAGATCTACGAGCAGTACTTC. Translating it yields CASSPAGQIYEQYF.

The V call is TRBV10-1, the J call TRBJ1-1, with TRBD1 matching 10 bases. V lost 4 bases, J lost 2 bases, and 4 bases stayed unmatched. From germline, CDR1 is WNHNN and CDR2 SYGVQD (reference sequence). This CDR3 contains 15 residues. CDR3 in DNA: TGCGCCAGCAGTGGGGGACAGGGGAGAAACACTGAAGCTTTCTTT. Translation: CASSGGQGRNTEAFF.

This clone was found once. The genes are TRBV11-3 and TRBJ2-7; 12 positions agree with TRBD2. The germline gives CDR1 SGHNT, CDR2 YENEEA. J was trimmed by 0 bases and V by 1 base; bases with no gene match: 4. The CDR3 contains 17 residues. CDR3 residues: CASSLATSGRSSYEQYF. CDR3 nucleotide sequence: TGTGCCAGCAGCTTAGCCACTAGCGGGAGGTCCTCCTACGAGCAGTACTTC.

CDR3 nucleotides: TGTGCCAGCAGCCGCCGGGCTGCGGGAGGGGCAGATACGCAGTATTTT. Its protein product is CASSRRAAGGADTQYF. V is TRBV7-2 and J is TRBJ2-3, with 9 bases fitting TRBD2. The junction had 10 bases not matched to a gene; V was cut back by 5 bases and J by 4 bases. This CDR3 region has 16 residues. Germline loops: CDR1 SGHTA, CDR2 FQGNSA.

This CDR3 reads CASSYSPTDTLNTEAFF. The CDR3 DNA follows: TGTGCCAGCAGTTACTCACCGACAGACACCTTGAACACTGAAGCTTTCTTT. The chain joins TRBV6-2 or TRBV6-3 to TRBJ1-1; maybe TRBD1 (5 bases). The CDR3 contains 17 residues. Trimming pared 0 bases from V and 0 bases from J, leaving 14 bases between. Germline V gives CDR1 MNHEY, CDR2 SVGEGT.

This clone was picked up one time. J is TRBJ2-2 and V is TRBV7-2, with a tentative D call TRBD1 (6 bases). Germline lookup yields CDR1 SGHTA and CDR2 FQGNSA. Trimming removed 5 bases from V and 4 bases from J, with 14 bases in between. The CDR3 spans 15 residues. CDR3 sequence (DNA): TGTGCCAGCAGCCGCCAGAGGACAGCCACCGGGGAGCTGTTTTTT. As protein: CASSRQRTATGELFF.

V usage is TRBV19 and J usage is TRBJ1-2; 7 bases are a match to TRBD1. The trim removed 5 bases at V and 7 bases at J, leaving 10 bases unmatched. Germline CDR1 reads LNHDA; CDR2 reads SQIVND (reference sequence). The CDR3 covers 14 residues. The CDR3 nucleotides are TGTGCCAGTAGTTTCCACAGACAGGGCACTGGCTACACCTTC. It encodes CASSFHRQGTGYTF.

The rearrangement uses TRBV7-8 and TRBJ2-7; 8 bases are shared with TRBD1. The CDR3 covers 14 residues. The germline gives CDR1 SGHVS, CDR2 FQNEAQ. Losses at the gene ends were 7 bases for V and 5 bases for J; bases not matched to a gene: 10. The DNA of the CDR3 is TGTGCCAGCACCGAACGACAGGGGTCCAACGAGCAGTACTTC. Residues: CASTERQGSNEQYF.

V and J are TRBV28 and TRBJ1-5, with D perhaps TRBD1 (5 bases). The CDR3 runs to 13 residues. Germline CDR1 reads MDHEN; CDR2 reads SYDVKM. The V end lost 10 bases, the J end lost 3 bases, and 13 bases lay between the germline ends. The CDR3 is CAIAGQVNQPQHF. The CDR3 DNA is TGTGCCATTGCGGGGCAGGTCAATCAGCCCCAGCATTTT.

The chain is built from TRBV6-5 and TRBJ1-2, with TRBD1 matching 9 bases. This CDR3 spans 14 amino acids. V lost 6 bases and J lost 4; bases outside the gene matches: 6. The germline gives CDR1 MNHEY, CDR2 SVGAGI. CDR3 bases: TGTGCCAGCAGCCCGGGACAGGGTGGCTATGGCTACACCTTC. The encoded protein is CASSPGQGGYGYTF.